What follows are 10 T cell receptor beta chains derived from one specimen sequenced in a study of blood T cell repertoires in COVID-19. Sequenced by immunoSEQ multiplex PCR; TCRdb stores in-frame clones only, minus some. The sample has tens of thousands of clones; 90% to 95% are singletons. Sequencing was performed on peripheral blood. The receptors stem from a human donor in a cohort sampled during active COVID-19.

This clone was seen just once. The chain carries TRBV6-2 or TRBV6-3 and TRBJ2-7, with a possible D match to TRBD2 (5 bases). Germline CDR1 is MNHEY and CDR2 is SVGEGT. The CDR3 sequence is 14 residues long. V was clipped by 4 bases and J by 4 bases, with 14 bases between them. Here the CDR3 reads CASSSSGGYYEQYF. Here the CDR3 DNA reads TGTGCCAGCAGTTCCTCCGGCGGGTATTACGAGCAGTACTTC.

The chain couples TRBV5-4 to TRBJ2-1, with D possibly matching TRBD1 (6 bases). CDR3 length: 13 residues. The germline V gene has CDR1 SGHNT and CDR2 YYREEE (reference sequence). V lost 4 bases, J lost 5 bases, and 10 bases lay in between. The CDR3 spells CASSVRGDNEQFF. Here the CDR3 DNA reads TGTGCCAGCAGCGTCAGGGGCGACAATGAGCAGTTCTTC.

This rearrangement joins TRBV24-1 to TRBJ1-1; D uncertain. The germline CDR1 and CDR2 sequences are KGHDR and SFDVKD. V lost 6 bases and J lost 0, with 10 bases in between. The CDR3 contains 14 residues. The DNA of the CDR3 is TGTGCCACCAGTAGCACAGCTATGAACACTGAAGCTTTCTTT. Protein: CATSSTAMNTEAFF.

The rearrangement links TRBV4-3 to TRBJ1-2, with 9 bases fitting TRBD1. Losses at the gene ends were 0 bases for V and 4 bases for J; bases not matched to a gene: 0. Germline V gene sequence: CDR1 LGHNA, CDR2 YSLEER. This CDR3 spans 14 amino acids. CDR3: CASSQEGQGYGYTF. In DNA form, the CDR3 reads TGCGCCAGCAGCCAAGAGGGACAGGGCTATGGCTACACCTTC.

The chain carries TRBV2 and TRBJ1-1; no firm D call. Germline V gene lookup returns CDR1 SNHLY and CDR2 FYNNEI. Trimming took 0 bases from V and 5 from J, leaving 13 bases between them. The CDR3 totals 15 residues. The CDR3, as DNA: TGTGCCAGCAGTGAAGCGTCCAGGACGGGGACTGAAGCTTTCTTT. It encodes CASSEASRTGTEAFF.

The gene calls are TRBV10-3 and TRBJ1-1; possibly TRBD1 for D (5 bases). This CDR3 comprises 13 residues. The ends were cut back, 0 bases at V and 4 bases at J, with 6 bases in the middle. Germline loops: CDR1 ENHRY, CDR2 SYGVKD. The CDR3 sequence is CAISESGGTEAFF. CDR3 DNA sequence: TGTGCCATCAGTGAGTCGGGGGGCACTGAAGCTTTCTTT.

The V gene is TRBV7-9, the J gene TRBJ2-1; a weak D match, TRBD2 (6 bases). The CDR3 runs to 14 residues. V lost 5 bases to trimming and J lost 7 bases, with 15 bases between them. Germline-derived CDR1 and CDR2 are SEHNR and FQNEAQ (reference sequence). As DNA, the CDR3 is TGTGCCAGCAGCCAGACCGGACTACAGAATGAGCAGTTCTTC. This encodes CASSQTGLQNEQFF. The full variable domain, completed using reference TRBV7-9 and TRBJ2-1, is DTGVSQNPRHKITKRGQNVTFRCDPISEHNRLYWYRQTLGQGPEFLTYFQNEAQLEKSRLLSDRFSAERPKGSFSTLEIQRTEQGDSAMYLCASSQTGLQNEQFFGPGTRLTVL.

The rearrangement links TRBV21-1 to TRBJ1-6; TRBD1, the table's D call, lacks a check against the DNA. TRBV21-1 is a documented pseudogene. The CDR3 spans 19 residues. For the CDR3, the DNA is TGTGCCAGCAGCAAAGGGGGCAGGGGCCCTCACTCCTATAATTCACCCCTCCACTTT. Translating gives CASSKGGRGPHSYNSPLHF.

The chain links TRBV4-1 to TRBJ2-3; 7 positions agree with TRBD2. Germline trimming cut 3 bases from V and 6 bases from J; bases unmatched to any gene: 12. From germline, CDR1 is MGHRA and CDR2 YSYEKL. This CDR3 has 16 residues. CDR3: CASSQVAGVGVDTQYF. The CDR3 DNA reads TGCGCCAGCAGCCAGGTCGCGGGAGTGGGGGTGGATACGCAGTATTTT.

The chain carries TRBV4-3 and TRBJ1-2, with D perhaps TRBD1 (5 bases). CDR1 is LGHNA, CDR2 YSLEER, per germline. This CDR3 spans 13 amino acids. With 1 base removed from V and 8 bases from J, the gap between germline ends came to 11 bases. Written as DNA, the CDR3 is TGCGCCAGCAGCCAAGGGGGGGTCTACGGCTACACCTTC. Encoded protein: CASSQGGVYGYTF.